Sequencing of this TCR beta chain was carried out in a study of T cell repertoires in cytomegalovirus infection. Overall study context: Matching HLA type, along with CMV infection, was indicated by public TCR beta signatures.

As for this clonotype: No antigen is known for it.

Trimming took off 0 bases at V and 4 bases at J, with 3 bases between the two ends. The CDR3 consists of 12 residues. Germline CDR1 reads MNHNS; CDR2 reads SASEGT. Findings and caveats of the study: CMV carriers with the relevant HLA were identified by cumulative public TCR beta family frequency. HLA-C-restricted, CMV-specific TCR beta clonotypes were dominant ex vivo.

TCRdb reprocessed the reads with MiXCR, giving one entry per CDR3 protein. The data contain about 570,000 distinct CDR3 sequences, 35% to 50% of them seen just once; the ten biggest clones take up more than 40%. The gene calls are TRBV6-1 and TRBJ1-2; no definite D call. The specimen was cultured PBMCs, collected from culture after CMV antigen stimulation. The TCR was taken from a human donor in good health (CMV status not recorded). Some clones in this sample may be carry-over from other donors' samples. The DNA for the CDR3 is TGTGCCAGCAGTGAAGCCACCTATGGCTACACCTTC. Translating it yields CASSEATYGYTF.